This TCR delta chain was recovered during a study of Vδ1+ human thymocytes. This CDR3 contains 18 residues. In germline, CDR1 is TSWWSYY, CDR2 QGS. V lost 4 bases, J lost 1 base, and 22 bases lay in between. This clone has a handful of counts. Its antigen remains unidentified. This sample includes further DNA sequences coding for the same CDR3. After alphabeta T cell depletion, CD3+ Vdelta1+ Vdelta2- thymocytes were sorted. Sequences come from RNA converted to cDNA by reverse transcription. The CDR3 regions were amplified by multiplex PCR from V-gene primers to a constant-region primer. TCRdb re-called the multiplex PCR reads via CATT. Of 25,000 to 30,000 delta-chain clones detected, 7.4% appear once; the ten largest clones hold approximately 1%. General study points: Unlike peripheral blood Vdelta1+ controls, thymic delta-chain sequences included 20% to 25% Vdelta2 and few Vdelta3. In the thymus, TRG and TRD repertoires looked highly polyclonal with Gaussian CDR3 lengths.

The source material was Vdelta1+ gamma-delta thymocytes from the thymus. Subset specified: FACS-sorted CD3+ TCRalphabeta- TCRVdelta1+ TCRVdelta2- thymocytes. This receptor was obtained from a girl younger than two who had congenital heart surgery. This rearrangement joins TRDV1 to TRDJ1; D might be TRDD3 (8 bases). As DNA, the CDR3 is TGTGCTCTTGGGGTGTTCCTACGGAGGGATACGGGCACCGATAAACTCATCTTT. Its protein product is CALGVFLRRDTGTDKLIF.